This T cell receptor beta chain was profiled in a study of blood T cell repertoires in COVID-19. Study overall: From the United States, Italy and Spain came samples of acute and convalescent COVID-19. PBMCs, B-cell-depleted T cells, or T cells were the source of the cDNA or gDNA that made up the material.

As processed by the authors: Reference gene primers were amplified, and this amplification served to estimate nucleated cell counts. TCRdb's table, derived via immunoSEQ multiplex PCR, lists solely in-frame clones and lacks some. The V and J calls and clone size were taken over from that table, and D and trimming were inferred from the DNA. The data hold a few hundred thousand clones, with roughly 83% observed a single time. CDR3 length: 13 amino acids. Germline CDR1 reads MNHEY; CDR2 reads SVGAGI. Trimming cost V 6 bases and J 6 bases; bases outside gene matches: 6. Sequenced sample: peripheral blood. V and J are TRBV6-5 and TRBJ2-7, with 9 bases that match TRBD1. The clonotype comes from a man in his sixties who had recovered from COVID-19. CDR3 nucleotides: TGTGCCAGCAGGGGACAGGGAGGCGGCGAGCAGTACTTC. Protein sequence: CASRGQGGGEQYF.